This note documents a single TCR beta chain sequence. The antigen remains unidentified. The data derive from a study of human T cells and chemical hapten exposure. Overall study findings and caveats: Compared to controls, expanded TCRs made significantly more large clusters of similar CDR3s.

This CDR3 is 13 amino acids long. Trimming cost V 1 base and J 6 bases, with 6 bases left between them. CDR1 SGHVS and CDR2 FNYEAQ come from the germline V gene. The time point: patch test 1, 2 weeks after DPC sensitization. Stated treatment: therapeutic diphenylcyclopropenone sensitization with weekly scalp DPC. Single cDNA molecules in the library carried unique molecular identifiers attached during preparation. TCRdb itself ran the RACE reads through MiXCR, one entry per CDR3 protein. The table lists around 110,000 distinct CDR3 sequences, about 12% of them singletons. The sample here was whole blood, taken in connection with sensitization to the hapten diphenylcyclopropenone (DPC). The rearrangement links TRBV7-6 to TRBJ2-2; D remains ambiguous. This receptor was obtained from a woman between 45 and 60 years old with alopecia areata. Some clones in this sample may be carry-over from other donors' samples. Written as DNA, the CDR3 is TGTGCCAGCAGCTTAGGAGAGGCCGGGGAGCTGTTTTTT. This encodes CASSLGEAGELFF.